This T cell receptor beta chain was sequenced during a study of T cells after somatic rescue of genetic block (dated by TCRdb to about 2020). Background for the entire study: What the study looked at was long-term robustness, specifically in a T-cell system that came about through somatic rescue of a genetic block in T-cell development.

Ends trimmed: V by 5 bases, J by 0 bases; bases unmatched to a gene: 8. The CDR3, from cysteine to phenylalanine, totals 16 residues. Only the CDR3 portion is preserved as DNA: 48 bases, with reading frame beginning at the first base. CDR1 and CDR2 (MNHEY, SMNVEV) derive from the germline V gene (reference sequence). Receptor amplification or capture employed the immunoSEQ multiplex PCR assay. Drawn from immuneACCESS, this table holds only the in-frame rearrangements with V and J called that TCRdb kept. Clones are partly lost; checked studies trace under half to an unresolved V gene and leave the rest unexplained. In all, the sample holds 95,000 to 120,000 clones, and about 89% of those were seen once. The ten largest clones capture about 1.5% of the sample. Comment on this clone: Its antigen remains unidentified. Per-nucleotide qualities are absent, and no much larger clonotype sits a single base away.

Sequences were obtained from peripheral blood mononuclear cells (PBMCs). The V and J segments used are TRBV27 and TRBJ1-1, and 8 junctional nucleotides match TRBD1. This clonotype was sampled from a woman younger than 35. The CDR3 protein is CASSSGQGSLNTEAFF. The nucleotides read TGTGCCAGCAGTAGCGGACAGGGTTCCCTGAACACTGAAGCTTTCTTT.